The sequence of this TCR beta chain was determined in a study of T cell responses to AZD1222 COVID-19 vaccine. Findings and limits, study-wide: Nearly half of spike-specific TCRs reportedly target unmutated variant regions.

Method: immunoSEQ multiplex PCR; TCRdb's copy keeps in-frame clones and lacks some. The data show 130,000 or so clones, 70% to 90% seen once. On this clone itself: The antigen remains undetermined.

This CDR3 spans 11 amino acids. Germline V gene data show CDR1 as GTSNPN and CDR2 as SVGIG (reference sequence). Deletions cut 5 bases from V and 6 bases from J, with 10 bases between. The material sequenced was peripheral blood, taken on day 0 of AZD1222 vaccination. This chain links TRBV30 with TRBJ1-1, with D possibly TRBD1 on 6 matching bases. This clonotype was sampled from an adult in good health. CDR3 DNA: TGTGCCTGGGGTCGGGGGCCTGAAGCTTTCTTT. Translated, it gives CAWGRGPEAFF.